Included here is one T cell receptor beta chain sequence, with context. This sample was included in a study of blood T cell repertoires in COVID-19. Per the original data handling: By means of reference gene primer amplification, nucleated cell counts were estimated. Only in-frame clones appear in the TCRdb table, and some are missing; sequencing was by immunoSEQ multiplex PCR. Clone size and the V and J calls come from that table; the DNA yielded D and trimming. The profile shows about 130,000 clones, around 85% of them singletons. Sample: peripheral blood. The origin of this receptor is a woman at least 80 years old with COVID-19, enrolled during active disease.

This CDR3 reads CATSDSDRQETQYF. The CDR3 region has the DNA TGTGCCACCAGTGATTCGGACAGACAAGAGACCCAGTACTTC. The J gene is TRBJ2-5, the V gene TRBV24-1; TRBD1 is a possible D gene (6 bases). Per the germline V gene, CDR1 is KGHDR and CDR2 is SFDVKD. V was cut by 2 bases and J by 2 bases, with 8 bases left in between. This CDR3 region has 14 residues.